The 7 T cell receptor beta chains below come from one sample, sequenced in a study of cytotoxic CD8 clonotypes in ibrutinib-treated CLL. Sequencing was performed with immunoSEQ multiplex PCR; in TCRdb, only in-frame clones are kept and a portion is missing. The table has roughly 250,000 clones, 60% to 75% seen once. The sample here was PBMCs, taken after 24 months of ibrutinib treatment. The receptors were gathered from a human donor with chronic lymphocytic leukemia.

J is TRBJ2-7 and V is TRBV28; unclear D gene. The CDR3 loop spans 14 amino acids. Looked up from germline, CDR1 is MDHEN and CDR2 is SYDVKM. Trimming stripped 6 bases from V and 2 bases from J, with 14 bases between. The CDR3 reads CASSPRSNPYEQYF. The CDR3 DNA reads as TGTGCCAGCAGCCCTCGGAGCAACCCCTACGAGCAGTACTTC.

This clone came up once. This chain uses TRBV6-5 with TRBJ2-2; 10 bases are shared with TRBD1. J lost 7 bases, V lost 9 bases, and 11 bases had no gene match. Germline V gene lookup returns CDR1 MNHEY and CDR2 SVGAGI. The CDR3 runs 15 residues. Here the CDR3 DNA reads TGTGCCAGTTCCCCCGGGACAGGGGCCGTCGGGGAGCTGTTTTTT. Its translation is CASSPGTGAVGELFF.

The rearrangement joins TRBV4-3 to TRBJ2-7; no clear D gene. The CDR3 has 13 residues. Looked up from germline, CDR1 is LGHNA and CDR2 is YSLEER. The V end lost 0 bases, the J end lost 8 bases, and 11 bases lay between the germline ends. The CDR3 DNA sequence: TGCGCCAGCAGCCAAGAAATGGCAGCGAAGCAGTACTTC. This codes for CASSQEMAAKQYF.

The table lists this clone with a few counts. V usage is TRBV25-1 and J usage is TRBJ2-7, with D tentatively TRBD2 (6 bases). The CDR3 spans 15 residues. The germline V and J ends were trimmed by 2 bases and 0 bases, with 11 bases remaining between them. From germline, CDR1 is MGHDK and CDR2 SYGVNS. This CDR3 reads CASSEAGFSSYEQYF. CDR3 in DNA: TGTGCCAGCAGTGAAGCGGGGTTTAGCTCCTACGAGCAGTACTTC.

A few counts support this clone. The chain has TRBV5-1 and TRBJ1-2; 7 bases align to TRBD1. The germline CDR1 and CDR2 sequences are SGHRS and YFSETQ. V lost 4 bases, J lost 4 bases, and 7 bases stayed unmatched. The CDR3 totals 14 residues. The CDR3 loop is CASSETGVSYGYTF. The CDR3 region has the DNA TGCGCCAGCAGCGAAACAGGGGTGAGCTATGGCTACACCTTC.

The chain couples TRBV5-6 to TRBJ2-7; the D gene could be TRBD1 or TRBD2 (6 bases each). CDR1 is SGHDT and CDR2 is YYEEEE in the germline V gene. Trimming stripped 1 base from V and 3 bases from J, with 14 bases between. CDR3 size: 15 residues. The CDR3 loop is CASSLKGGTNYEQYF. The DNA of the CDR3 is TGTGCCAGCAGCTTGAAGGGGGGAACTAACTACGAGCAGTACTTC.

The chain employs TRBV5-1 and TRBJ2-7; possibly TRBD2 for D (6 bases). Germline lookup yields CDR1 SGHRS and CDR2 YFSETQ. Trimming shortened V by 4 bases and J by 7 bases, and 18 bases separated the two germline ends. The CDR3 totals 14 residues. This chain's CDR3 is CASSVDWRVREQYF. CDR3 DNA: TGCGCCAGCAGCGTGGACTGGAGGGTGAGGGAGCAGTACTTC. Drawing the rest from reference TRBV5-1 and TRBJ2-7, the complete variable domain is KAGVTQTPRYLIKTRGQQVTLSCSPISGHRSVSWYQQTPGQGLQFLFEYFSETQRNKGNFPGRFSGRQFSNSRSEMNVSTLELGDSALYLCASSVDWRVREQYFGPGTRLTVT.